This T cell receptor beta chain originates from a study of cytomegalovirus exposure and HLA in healthy donors. Assay: immunoSEQ multiplex PCR; the TCRdb copy retains only in-frame clones and omits some. The repertoire has approximately 160,000 clones, approximately 86% of them found once; the top ten carry around 2.4%. The CDR3 has 16 residues. Germline V gene sequence: CDR1 SGHNT, CDR2 YYREEE (reference sequence). Unmatched junction bases numbered 8, after V lost 0 bases and J lost 10 bases. The sequenced sample was PBMCs. This TCR was sampled from a young man in good health and CMV-seropositive. This sequence joins TRBV5-4 and TRBJ1-6; 9 positions agree with TRBD1. CDR3 sequence reads: CASSLDGTGSFSPLHF. CDR3 DNA sequence: TGTGCCAGCAGCTTGGACGGGACAGGGTCGTTCTCACCCCTCCACTTT.